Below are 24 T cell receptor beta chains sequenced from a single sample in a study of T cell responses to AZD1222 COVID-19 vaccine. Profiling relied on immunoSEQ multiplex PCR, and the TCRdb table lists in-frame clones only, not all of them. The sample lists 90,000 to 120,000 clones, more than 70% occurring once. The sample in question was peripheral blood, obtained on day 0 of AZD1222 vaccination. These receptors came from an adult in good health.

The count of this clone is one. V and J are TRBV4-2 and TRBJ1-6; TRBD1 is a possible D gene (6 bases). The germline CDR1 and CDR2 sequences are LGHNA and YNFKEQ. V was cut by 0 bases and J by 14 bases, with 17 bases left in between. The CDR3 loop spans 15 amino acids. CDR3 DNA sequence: TGTGCCAGCAGCCAAGATACAGGGCCCCAAAGGACCCTCCACTTT. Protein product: CASSQDTGPQRTLHF.

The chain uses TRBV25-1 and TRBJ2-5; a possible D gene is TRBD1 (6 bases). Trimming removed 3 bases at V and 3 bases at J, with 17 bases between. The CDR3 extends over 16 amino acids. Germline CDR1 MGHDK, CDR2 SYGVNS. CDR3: CASSEGQVNRKETQYF. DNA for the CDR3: TGTGCCAGCAGTGAGGGACAAGTTAACCGCAAAGAGACCCAGTACTTC.

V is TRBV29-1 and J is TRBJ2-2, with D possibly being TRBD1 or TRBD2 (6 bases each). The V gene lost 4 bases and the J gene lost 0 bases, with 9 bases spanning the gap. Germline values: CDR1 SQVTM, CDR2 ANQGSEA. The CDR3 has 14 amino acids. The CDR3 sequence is CSVGRGTNTGELFF. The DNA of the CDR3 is TGCAGCGTTGGGAGGGGGACGAACACCGGGGAGCTGTTTTTT.

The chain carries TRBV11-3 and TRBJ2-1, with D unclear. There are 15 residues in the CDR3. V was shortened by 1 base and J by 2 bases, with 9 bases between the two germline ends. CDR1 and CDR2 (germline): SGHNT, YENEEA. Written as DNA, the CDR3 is TGTGCCAGCAGCTTAGTAAGCACGACCTACAATGAGCAGTTCTTC. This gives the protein CASSLVSTTYNEQFF.

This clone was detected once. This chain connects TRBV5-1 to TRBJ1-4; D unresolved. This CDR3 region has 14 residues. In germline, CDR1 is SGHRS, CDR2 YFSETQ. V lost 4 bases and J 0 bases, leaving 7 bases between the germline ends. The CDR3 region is CASSETATNEKLFF. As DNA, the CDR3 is TGCGCCAGCAGCGAGACGGCAACTAATGAAAAACTGTTTTTT.

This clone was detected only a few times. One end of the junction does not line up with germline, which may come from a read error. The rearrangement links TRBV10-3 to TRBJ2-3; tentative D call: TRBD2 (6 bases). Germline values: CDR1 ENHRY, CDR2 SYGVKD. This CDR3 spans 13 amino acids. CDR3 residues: CAIGTAVRAFLDF. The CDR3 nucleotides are TGTGCCATCGGGACTGCTGTACGGGCCTTTTTGGATTTT.

CDR3 amino acids: CASSNAGKSYEQYF. Here the CDR3 DNA reads TGTGCCAGTAGTAATGCAGGGAAGTCCTACGAGCAGTACTTC. The V call is TRBV19, the J call TRBJ2-7, with D perhaps TRBD1 (5 bases). The CDR3 consists of 14 residues. The V and J ends lost 4 bases and 1 base respectively, with 11 bases between them. Looked up from germline, CDR1 is LNHDA and CDR2 is SQIVND (reference sequence).

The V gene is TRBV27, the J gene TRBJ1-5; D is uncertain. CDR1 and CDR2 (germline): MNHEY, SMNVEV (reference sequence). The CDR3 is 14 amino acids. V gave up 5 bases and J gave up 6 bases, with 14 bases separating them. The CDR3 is CASSPVEGSQPQHF. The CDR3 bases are TGTGCCAGCAGTCCCGTGGAGGGTAGTCAGCCCCAGCATTTT.

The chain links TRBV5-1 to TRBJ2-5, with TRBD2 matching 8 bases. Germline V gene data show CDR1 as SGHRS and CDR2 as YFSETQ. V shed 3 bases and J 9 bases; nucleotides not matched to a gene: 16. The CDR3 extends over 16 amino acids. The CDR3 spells CASSSLGSGAKAAQYF. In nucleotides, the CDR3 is TGCGCCAGCAGCTCCCTGGGTAGCGGGGCTAAGGCGGCCCAGTACTTC. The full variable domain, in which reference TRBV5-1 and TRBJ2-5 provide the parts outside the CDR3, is KAGVTQTPRYLIKTRGQQVTLSCSPISGHRSVSWYQQTPGQGLQFLFEYFSETQRNKGNFPGRFSGRQFSNSRSEMNVSTLELGDSALYLCASSSLGSGAKAAQYFGPGTRLLVL.

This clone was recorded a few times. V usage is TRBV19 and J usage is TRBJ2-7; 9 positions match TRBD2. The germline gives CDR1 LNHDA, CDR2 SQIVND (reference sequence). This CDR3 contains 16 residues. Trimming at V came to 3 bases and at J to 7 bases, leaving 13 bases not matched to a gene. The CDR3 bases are TGTGCCAGTAGTATTAGAGGCGCGGGAGGGCCGGGTGAGCAGTACTTC. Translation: CASSIRGAGGPGEQYF.

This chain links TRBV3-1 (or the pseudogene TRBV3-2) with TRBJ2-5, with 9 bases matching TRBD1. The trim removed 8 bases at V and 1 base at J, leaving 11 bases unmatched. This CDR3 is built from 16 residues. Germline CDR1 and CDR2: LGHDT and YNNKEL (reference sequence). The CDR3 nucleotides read TGTGCCAGCGCGTCGGAGGGGACAGGGCTCCAAGAGACCCAGTACTTC. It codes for CASASEGTGLQETQYF.

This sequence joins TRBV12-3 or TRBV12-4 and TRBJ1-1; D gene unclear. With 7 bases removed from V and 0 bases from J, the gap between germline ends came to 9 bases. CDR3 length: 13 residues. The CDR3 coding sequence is TGTGCCAGCACCGCTGAGTTGAACACTGAAGCTTTCTTT. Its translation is CASTAELNTEAFF.

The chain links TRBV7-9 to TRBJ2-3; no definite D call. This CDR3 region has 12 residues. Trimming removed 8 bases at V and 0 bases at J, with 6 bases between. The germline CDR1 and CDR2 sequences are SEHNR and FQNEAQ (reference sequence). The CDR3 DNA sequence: TGTGCCAGCGAGGCAAGCACAGATACGCAGTATTTT. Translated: CASEASTDTQYF.

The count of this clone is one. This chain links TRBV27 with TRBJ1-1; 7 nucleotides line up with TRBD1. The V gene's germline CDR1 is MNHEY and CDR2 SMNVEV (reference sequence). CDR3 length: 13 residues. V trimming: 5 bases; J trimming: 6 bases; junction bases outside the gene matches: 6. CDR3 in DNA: TGTGCCAGCAGTCCACGACAGGGTGCTGAAGCTTTCTTT. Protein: CASSPRQGAEAFF.

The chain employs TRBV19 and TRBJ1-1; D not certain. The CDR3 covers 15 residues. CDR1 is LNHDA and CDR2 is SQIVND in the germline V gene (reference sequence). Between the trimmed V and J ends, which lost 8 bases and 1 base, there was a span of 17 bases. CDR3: CASHNPGWQNTEAFF. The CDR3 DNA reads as TGTGCCAGTCACAACCCGGGGTGGCAGAACACTGAAGCTTTCTTT. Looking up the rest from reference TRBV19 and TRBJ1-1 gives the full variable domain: DGGITQSPKYLFRKEGQNVTLSCEQNLNHDAMYWYRQDPGQGLRLIYYSQIVNDFQKGDIAEGYSVSREKKESFPLTVTSAQKNPTAFYLCASHNPGWQNTEAFFGQGTRLTVV.

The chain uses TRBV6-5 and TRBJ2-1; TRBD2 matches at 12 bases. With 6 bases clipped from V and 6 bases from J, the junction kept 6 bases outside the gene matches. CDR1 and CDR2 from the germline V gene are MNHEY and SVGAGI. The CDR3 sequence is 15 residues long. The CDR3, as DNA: TGTGCCAGCAGATTACTAGCGGGAGGACGCAATGAGCAGTTCTTC. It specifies CASRLLAGGRNEQFF.

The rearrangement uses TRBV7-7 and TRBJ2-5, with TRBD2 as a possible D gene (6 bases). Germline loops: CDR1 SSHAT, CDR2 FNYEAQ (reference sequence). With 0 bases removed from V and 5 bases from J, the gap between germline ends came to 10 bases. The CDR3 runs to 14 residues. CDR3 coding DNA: TGTGCCAGCAGCTTAGCCGGAGGGGCGGAGACCCAGTACTTC. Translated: CASSLAGGAETQYF.

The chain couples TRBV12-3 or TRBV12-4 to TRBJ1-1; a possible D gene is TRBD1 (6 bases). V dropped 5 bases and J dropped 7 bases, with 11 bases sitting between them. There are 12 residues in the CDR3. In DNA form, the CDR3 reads TGTGCCAGCAGTAGGGGGGAGGGTGAAGCTTTCTTT. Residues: CASSRGEGEAFF.

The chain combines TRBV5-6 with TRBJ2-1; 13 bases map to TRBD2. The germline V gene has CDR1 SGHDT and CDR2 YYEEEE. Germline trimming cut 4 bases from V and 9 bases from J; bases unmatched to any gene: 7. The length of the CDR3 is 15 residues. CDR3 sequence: CASSSRLAGGGEQFF. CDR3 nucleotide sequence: TGTGCCAGCAGCAGCCGACTAGCGGGGGGAGGTGAGCAGTTCTTC.

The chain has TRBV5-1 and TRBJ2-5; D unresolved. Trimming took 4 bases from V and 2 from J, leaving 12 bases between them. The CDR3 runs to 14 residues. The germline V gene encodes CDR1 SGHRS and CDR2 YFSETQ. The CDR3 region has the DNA TGCGCCAGCAGCCTGGACGGGCCGCAAGAGACCCAGTACTTC. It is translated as CASSLDGPQETQYF.

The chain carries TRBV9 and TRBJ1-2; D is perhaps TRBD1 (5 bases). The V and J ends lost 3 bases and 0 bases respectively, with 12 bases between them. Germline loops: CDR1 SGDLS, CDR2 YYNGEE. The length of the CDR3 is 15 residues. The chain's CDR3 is CASSAWTGPNYGYTF. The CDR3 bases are TGTGCCAGCAGCGCCTGGACGGGGCCTAACTATGGCTACACCTTC.

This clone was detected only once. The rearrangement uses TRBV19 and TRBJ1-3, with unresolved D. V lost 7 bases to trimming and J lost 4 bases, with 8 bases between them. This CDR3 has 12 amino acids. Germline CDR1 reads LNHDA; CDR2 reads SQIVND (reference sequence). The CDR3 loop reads CASMSGGNTIYF. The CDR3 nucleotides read TGTGCCAGTATGTCGGGGGGAAACACCATATATTTT.

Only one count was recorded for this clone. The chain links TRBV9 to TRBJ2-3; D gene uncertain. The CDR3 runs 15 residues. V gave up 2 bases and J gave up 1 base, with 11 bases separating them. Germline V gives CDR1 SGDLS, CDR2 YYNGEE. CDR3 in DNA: TGTGCCAGCAGCGTTAGTGTGGGTCGCACAGATACGCAGTATTTT. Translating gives CASSVSVGRTDTQYF.

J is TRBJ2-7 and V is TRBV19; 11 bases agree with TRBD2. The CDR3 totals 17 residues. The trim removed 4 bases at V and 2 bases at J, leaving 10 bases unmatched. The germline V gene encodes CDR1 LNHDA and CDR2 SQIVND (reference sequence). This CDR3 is CASSRTGLLAGAYEQYF. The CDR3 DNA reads TGTGCCAGTAGTAGAACCGGCCTACTAGCGGGAGCCTACGAGCAGTACTTC.